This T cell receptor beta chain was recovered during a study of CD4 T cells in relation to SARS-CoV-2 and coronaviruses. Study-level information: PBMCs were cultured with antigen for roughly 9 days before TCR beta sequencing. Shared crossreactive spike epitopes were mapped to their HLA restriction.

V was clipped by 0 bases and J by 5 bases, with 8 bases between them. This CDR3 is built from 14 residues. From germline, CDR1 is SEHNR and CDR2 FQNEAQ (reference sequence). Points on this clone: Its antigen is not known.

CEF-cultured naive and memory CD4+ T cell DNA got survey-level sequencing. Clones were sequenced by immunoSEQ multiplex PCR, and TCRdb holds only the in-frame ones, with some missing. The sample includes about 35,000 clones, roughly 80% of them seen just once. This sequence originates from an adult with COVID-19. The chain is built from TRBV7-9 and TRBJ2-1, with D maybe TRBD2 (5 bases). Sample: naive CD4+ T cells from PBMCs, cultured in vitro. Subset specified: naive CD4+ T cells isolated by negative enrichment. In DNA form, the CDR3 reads TGTGCCAGCAGCTTAGCGGGAGCTAACAATGAGCAGTTCTTC. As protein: CASSLAGANNEQFF.